This T cell receptor beta chain emerged from a study of T cells expressing NK-cell markers. Overall study context: Eight donors were sequenced, seven testing HCMV-seropositive and one testing seronegative.

As for this clonotype: What it binds is not known.

The CDR3 contains 15 residues. CDR1 is SGHTA and CDR2 is FQGNSA in the germline V gene. Study outcomes and limitations: What remained unclear was the HCMV specificity of expanded NKG2C+ T cell clones.

For TCR beta, cDNA was produced by 5'RACE template switching with UMIs. From its re-call of the 5' RACE reads, TCRdb lists each CDR3 protein once, without DNA. The ten most abundant clones cover about 4.2% of a sample with 300,000 or so distinct CDR3 sequences. This TCR came from a woman aged 18-70 years in good health. The rearrangement links TRBV7-2 to TRBJ1-1; TCRdb calls TRBD1, which cannot be checked without DNA. Sequencing used blood T cells: a sorted CD56 or NKG2C T cell subset, CD4+ or CD8+ T cells, or bulk PBMC T cells (not recorded which). The CDR3 sequence: CASSYRPTGVHPAFF.